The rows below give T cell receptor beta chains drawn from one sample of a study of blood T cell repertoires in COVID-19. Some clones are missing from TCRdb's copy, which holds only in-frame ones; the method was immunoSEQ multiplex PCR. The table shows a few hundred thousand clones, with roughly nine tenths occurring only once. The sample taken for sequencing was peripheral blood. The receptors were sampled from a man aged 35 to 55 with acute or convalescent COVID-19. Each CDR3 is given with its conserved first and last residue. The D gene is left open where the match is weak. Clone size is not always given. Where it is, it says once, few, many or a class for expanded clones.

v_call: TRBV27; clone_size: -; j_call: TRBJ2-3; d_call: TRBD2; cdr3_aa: CASRLGLAGGPDTQYF; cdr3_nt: TGTGCCAGCAGACTGGGACTAGCGGGAGGGCCAGATACGCAGTATTTT
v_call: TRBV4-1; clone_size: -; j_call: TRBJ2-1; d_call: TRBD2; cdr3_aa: CASSPQGGYNEQFF; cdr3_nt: TGCGCCAGCAGCCCTCAGGGAGGGTACAATGAGCAGTTCTTC
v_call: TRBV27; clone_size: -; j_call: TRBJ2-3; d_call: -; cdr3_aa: CASNDQGLLPTDTQYF; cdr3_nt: TGTGCCAGCAACGATCAGGGGCTGCTCCCCACAGATACGCAGTATTTT
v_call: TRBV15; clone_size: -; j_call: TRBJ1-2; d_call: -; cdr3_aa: CATSRVGERVDRYGYTF; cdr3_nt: TGTGCCACCAGCAGAGTAGGGGAAAGGGTGGATCGGTATGGCTACACCTTC
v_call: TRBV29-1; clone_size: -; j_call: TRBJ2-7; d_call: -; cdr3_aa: CSVLGGENSYEQYF; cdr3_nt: TGCAGCGTGTTAGGGGGAGAGAACTCCTACGAGCAGTACTTC
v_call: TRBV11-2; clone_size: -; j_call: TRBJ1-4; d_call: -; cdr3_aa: CASSLSPGGKLFF; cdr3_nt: TGTGCCAGCAGCTTATCACCGGGAGGGAAACTGTTTTTT
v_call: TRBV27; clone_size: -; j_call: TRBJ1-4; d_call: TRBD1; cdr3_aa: CASTWDRVREKLFF; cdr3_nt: TGTGCCAGCACCTGGGACAGGGTAAGGGAAAAACTGTTTTTT
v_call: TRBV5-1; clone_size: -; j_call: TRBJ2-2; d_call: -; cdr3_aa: CASSSPDSWNTGELFF; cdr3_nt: TGCGCCAGCAGCTCGCCGGACAGTTGGAACACCGGGGAGCTGTTTTTT
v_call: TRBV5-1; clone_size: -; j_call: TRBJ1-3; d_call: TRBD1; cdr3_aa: CASSTGTGLSGNTIYF; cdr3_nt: TGCGCCAGCAGCACCGGGACAGGGCTCTCTGGAAACACCATATATTTT
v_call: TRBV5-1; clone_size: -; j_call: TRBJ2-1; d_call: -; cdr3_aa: CASSLAPGGYNEQFF; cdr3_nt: TGCGCCAGCAGCTTGGCCCCTGGCGGCTACAATGAGCAGTTCTTC
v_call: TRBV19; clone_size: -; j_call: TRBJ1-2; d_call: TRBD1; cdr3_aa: CASSRRPGTGGGYGYTF; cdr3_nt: TGTGCCAGTAGTAGGCGGCCCGGGACAGGGGGCGGCTATGGCTACACCTTC
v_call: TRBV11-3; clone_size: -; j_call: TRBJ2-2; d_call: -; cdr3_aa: CASSLNSDTGELFF; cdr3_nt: TGTGCCAGCAGCCTCAATTCGGACACCGGGGAGCTGTTTTTT
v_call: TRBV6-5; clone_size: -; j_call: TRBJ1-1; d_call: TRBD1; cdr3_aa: CASSYRDSLNTEAFF; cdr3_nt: TGTGCCAGCAGTTATAGGGACAGTTTGAACACTGAAGCTTTCTTT
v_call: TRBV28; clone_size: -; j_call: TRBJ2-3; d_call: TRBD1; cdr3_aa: CASSFNIGTGFSDTQYF; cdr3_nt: TGTGCCAGCAGTTTTAATATTGGGACAGGGTTTTCAGATACGCAGTATTTT
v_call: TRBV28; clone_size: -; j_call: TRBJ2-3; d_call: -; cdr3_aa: CASSFMASGTDTQYF; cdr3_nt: TGTGCCAGCAGCTTCATGGCTTCGGGGACAGATACGCAGTATTTT
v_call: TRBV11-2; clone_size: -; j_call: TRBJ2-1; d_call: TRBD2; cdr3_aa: CASSFLSGGAGEQFF; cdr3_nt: TGTGCCAGCAGCTTTTTGAGCGGGGGGGCCGGTGAGCAGTTCTTC
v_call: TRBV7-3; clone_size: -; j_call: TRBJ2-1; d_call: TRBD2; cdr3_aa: CASSLTVGLAGGNEQFF; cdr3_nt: TGTGCCAGCAGCTTAACGGTGGGACTAGCGGGAGGAAATGAGCAGTTCTTC
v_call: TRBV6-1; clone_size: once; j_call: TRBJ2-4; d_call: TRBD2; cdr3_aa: CASSGGGNLAKNIQYF; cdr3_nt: TGTGCCAGCAGTGGGGGGGGAAATCTAGCCAAAAACATTCAGTACTTC
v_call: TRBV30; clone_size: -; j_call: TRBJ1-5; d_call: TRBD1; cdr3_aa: CAWSVKGAGQPQHF; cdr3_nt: TGTGCCTGGAGTGTAAAGGGGGCCGGTCAGCCCCAGCATTTT
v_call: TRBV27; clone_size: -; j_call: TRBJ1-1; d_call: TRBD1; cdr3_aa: CASHRGRASEAFF; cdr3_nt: TGTGCCAGCCACAGGGGGCGAGCATCTGAAGCTTTCTTT
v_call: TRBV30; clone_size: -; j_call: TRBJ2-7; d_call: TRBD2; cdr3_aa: CAWGQREIGEQYF; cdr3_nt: TGTGCCTGGGGGCAGCGGGAGATCGGCGAGCAGTACTTC
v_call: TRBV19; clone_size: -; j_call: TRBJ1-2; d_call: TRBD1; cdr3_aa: CASGQDGYTF; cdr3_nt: TGTGCCAGTGGACAGGATGGCTACACCTTC
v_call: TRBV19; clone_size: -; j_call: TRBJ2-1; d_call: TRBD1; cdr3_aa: CASSIVRGRYNEQFF; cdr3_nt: TGTGCCAGTAGTATAGTAAGGGGGCGATACAATGAGCAGTTCTTC
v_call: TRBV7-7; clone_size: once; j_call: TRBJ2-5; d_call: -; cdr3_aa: CASSLAGPAKAGQETQYF; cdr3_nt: TGTGCTAGCAGCTTGGCTGGGCCAGCTAAGGCAGGTCAAGAGACCCAGTACTTC
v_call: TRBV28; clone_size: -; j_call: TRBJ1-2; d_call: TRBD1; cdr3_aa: CASSPLGRQGDDFYGYTF; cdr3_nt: TGTGCCAGCAGCCCCCTGGGACGACAGGGGGACGACTTCTATGGCTACACCTTC
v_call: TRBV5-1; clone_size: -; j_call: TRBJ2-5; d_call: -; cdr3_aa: CASSLGGNRVQETQYF; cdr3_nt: TGCGCCAGCAGCTTGGGAGGGAACAGGGTACAAGAGACCCAGTACTTC
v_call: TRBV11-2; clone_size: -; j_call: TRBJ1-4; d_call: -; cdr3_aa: CASSLPGRTATNEKLFF; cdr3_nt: TGTGCCAGCAGCTTACCAGGAAGAACCGCAACTAATGAAAAACTGTTTTTT
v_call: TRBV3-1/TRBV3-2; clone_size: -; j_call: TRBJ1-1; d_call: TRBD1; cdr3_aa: CASSRRDRDTEAFF; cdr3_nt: TGTGCCAGCAGCCGCCGGGACAGGGATACTGAAGCTTTCTTT
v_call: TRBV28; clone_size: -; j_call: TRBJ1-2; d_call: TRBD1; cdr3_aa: CASSSIGTGNNYGYTF; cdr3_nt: TGTGCCAGCAGTTCAATTGGGACAGGAAATAACTATGGCTACACCTTC
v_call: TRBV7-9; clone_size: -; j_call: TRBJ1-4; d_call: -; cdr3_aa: CASSPVRTNEKLFF; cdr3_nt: TGTGCCAGCAGTCCTGTCAGGACTAATGAAAAACTGTTTTTT
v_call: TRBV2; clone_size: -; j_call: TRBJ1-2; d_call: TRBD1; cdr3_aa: CASSEAGQLYGYTF; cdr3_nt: TGTGCCAGCAGTGAAGCGGGACAGCTCTATGGCTACACCTTC
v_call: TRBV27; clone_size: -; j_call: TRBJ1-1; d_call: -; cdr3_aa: CASSLGASEVFF; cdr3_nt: TGTGCCAGCAGTTTGGGGGCGTCGGAGGTTTTCTTT
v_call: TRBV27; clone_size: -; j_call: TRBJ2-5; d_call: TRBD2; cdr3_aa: CASSLSGLPGETQYF; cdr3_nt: TGTGCCAGCAGTTTATCGGGACTACCGGGCGAGACCCAGTACTTC
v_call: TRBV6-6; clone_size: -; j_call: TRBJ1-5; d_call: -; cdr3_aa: CASSFAGDSQPQHF; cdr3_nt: TGTGCCAGCAGTTTTGCAGGGGATAGTCAGCCCCAGCATTTT
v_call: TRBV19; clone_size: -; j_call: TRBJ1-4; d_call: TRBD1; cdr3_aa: CASTLPGDSEKLFF; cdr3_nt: TGTGCCAGTACACTCCCCGGGGACAGCGAAAAACTGTTTTTT
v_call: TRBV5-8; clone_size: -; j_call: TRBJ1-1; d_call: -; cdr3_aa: CASSPPLVWRMNTEAFF; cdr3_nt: TGTGCCAGCAGCCCCCCGTTGGTGTGGAGAATGAACACTGAAGCTTTCTTT
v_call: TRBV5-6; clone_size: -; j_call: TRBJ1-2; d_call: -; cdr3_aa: CASSETSGHLFYGYTF; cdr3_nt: TGTGCCAGCAGCGAAACTTCGGGACATCTTTTCTATGGCTACACCTTC
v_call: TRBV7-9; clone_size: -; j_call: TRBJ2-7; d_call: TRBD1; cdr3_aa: CASSLVGGTGRSYEQYF; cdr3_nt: TGTGCCAGCAGCTTAGTTGGCGGGACAGGGCGTTCCTACGAGCAGTACTTC
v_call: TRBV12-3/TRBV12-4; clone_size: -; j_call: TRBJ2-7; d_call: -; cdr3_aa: CASSFAGSYEQYF; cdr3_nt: TGTGCCAGCAGTTTCGCGGGGTCCTACGAGCAGTACTTC
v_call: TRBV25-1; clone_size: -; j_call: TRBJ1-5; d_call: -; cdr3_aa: CASSESGLWQPQHF; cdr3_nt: TGTGCCAGCAGTGAATCCGGTCTCTGGCAGCCCCAGCATTTT
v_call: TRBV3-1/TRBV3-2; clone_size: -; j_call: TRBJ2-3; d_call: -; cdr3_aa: CARQGARTDTQYF; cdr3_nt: TGTGCCAGACAAGGGGCGCGTACAGATACGCAGTATTTT
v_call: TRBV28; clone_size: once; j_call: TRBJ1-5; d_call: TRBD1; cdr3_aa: CASRGPLTGDQPQHF; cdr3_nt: TGTGCCAGCAGGGGACCTCTGACAGGGGATCAGCCCCAGCATTTT
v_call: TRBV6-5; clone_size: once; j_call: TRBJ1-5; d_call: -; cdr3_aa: CASSSQPRVQPQHF; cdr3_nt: TGTGCCAGCAGTTCTCAACCCCGGGTTCAGCCCCAGCATTTT
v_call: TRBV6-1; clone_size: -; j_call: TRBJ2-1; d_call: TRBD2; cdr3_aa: CASSVKRGGAPYNEQFF; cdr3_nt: TGTGCCAGCAGTGTGAAGCGGGGGGGGGCCCCCTACAATGAGCAGTTCTTC
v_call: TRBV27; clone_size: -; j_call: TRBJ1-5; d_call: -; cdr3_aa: CASSLPGFLSNQPQHF; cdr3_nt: TGTGCCAGCAGCCTCCCCGGGTTCCTGAGCAATCAGCCCCAGCATTTT
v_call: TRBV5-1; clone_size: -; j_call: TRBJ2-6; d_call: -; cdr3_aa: CASSLGGSGANVLTF; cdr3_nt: TGCGCCAGCAGCTTAGGGGGCTCTGGGGCCAACGTCCTGACTTTC
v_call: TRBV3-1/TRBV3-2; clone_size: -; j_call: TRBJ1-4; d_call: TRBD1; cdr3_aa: CASSQAGGDEKLFF; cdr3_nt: TGTGCCAGCAGCCAAGCAGGGGGAGATGAAAAACTGTTTTTT
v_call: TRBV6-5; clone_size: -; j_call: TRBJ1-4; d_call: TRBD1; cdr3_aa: CASSYRQGAEEKLFF; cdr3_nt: TGTGCCAGCAGTTACCGGCAGGGGGCAGAGGAAAAACTGTTTTTT
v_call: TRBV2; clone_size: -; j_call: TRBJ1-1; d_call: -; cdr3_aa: CASRGLGNTEAFF; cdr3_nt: TGTGCCAGCAGAGGACTGGGGAACACTGAAGCTTTCTTT
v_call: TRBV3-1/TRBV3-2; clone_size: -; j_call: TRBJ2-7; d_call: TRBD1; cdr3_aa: CASSLTGPMVGQYF; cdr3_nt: TGTGCCAGCAGCCTGACAGGGCCCATGGTCGGGCAGTACTTC
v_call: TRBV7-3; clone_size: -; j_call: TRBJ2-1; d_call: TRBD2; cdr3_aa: CASSLTISAGAEQFF; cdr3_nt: TGTGCCAGCAGCTTAACGATTTCGGCGGGAGCTGAGCAGTTCTTC
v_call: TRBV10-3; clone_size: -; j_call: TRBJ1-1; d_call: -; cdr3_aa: CAISEQGNTEAFF; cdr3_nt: TGTGCCATCAGTGAGCAGGGGAACACTGAAGCTTTCTTT
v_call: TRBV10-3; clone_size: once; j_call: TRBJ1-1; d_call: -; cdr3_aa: CATGRGLTEAFF; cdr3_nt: TGTGCCACCGGGCGGGGGTTGACTGAAGCTTTCTTT